The clone carrying this TCR beta chain appeared a few times. Expressed TCRB transcripts were sequenced because the entire RNA isolate underwent reverse transcription. Data came from immunoSEQ multiplex PCR; TCRdb stores just in-frame clones and leaves some out. The table includes about 410,000 clones, roughly 13% detected once. This sample is part of a study of beta chain features in type 1 diabetes. There was one heparinised blood draw per donor, averaging approximately 120 mL. Unmatched junction bases numbered 8, after V lost 4 bases and J lost 2 bases. The CDR3 sequence is 17 residues long. Germline CDR1 reads LGHNA; CDR2 reads YSLEER.

Sequenced sample: naive CD4+ T cells from blood. The chain couples TRBV4-3 to TRBJ2-6, with 7 bases that match TRBD1. This clonotype was sampled from a man aged 25-40 years in good health. In DNA form, the CDR3 reads TGCGCCAGCAGCCTTATTTCAACAGGGGCTGGGGCCAACGTCCTGACTTTC. This translates into CASSLISTGAGANVLTF.